A single sample gave rise to the 11 T cell receptor beta chains below, sequenced in a study of human T cells and chemical hapten exposure. MiXCR, applied by TCRdb to the RACE reads, yields one record per CDR3 protein. The data hold around 250,000 distinct CDR3 sequences, with approximately 8.6% observed a single time. Stated time point: pre-sensitization, week 0. Treatment: therapeutic diphenylcyclopropenone sensitization with weekly scalp DPC. The sample in question was whole blood, obtained in connection with sensitization to the hapten diphenylcyclopropenone (DPC). All receptors derive from a woman in her thirties or forties with alopecia areata. Some clones in this sample may be carry-over from other donors' samples.

This clonotype was counted ten times or more. The J gene is TRBJ1-5, the V gene TRBV20-1; TRBD1 agrees at 7 bases. This CDR3 region has 15 residues. Trimming cost V 2 bases and J 6 bases; bases outside gene matches: 10. Germline V gives CDR1 DFQATT, CDR2 SNEGSKA (reference sequence). CDR3 DNA sequence: TGCAGTGCTAGACTCGACAGGGTGAGAGGTCAGCCCCAGCATTTT. It codes for CSARLDRVRGQPQHF.

In this sample, this clonotype turned up many times. This chain connects TRBV7-2 to TRBJ2-5; 7 bases are shared with TRBD2. V was pared by 1 base and J by 5 bases, with 10 bases of the junction left unmatched. The germline V gene has CDR1 SGHTA and CDR2 FQGNSA. This CDR3 spans 16 amino acids. For the CDR3, the DNA is TGTGCCAGCAGCTTAGAAGGGACTATCACCAGGGAGACCCAGTACTTC. It specifies CASSLEGTITRETQYF.

This clonotype was observed a few times. The V gene is TRBV6-6, the J gene TRBJ1-5, with D possibly matching TRBD1 (6 bases). With 3 bases removed from V and 8 bases from J, the gap between germline ends came to 14 bases. The germline gives CDR1 MNHNY, CDR2 SVGAGI (reference sequence). There are 14 residues in the CDR3. CDR3 nucleotides: TGTGCCAGCAGTTATGGGAGGGGGAGGGAGCCCCAGCATTTT. This sequence encodes CASSYGRGREPQHF.

The rearrangement links TRBV20-1 to TRBJ2-7, with 9 bases that match TRBD1. This CDR3 has 15 amino acids. With 5 bases clipped from V and 3 bases from J, the junction kept 11 bases outside the gene matches. The germline V gene encodes CDR1 DFQATT and CDR2 SNEGSKA (reference sequence). The CDR3: CSASKDRGRGYEQYF. The CDR3 coding sequence is TGCAGTGCTTCCAAGGACAGGGGTAGGGGCTACGAGCAGTACTTC.

The chain couples TRBV12-3 or TRBV12-4 to TRBJ2-7; D is perhaps TRBD2 (6 bases). CDR3 length: 16 amino acids. The V end was cut by 2 bases, the J end by 5 bases, with 19 bases between. The CDR3 DNA reads TGTGCCAGCAGTTTAAGGGGTAGCGGATCTTCGGACGAGCAGTACTTC. Protein sequence: CASSLRGSGSSDEQYF.

This clonotype has a handful of counts. The chain carries TRBV9 and TRBJ1-4; D unresolved. The CDR3 runs to 14 residues. Trimming pared 1 base from V and 1 base from J, leaving 5 bases between. Germline CDR1 and CDR2: SGDLS and YYNGEE. CDR3 region: CASSVSGTNEKLFF. The CDR3 DNA sequence: TGTGCCAGCAGCGTAAGTGGAACTAATGAAAAACTGTTTTTT. The full variable domain, with the rest looked up from reference TRBV9 and TRBJ1-4, is DSGVTQTPKHLITATGQRVTLRCSPRSGDLSVYWYQQSLDQGLQFLIQYYNGEERAKGNILERFSAQQFPDLHSELNLSSLELGDSALYFCASSVSGTNEKLFFGSGTQLSVL.

This clonotype showed up many times. The CDR3: CASSYSYGETYEQYF. DNA for the CDR3: TGTGCCAGCAGTTACTCGTACGGGGAGACCTACGAGCAGTACTTC. The chain combines TRBV6-2 or TRBV6-3 with TRBJ2-7, with D tentatively TRBD2 (5 bases). CDR3 length equals 15 residues. V lost 0 bases and J lost 2, with 11 bases in between. CDR1 and CDR2 (germline): MNHEY, SVGEGT.

The chain uses TRBV29-1 and TRBJ2-5, with D tentatively TRBD1 (6 bases). The germline V and J ends were trimmed by 4 bases and 2 bases, with 14 bases remaining between them. CDR1 SQVTM and CDR2 ANQGSEA come from the germline V gene. This CDR3 comprises 14 residues. CDR3 sequence (DNA): TGCAGCGTTGGCCCGGACAGTCTACAAGAGACCCAGTACTTC. This gives the protein CSVGPDSLQETQYF.

This clonotype came up many times. The chain carries TRBV7-9 and TRBJ1-5; D not resolved. From germline, CDR1 is SEHNR and CDR2 FQNEAQ (reference sequence). Trimming took 2 bases from V and 4 from J, leaving 12 bases between them. The CDR3 is 15 amino acids. The CDR3 sequence: CASSLSGSPNQPQHF. For the CDR3, the DNA is TGTGCCAGCAGCTTATCGGGGAGCCCAAATCAGCCCCAGCATTTT.

This clonotype was counted a few times. The chain combines TRBV28 with TRBJ1-4; D gene uncertain. The germline gives CDR1 MDHEN, CDR2 SYDVKM. V lost 6 bases to trimming and J lost 1 base, with 15 bases between them. The CDR3 spans 16 residues. The CDR3 region is CASSRTITRTNEKLFF. In DNA, the CDR3 is TGTGCCAGCAGCCGGACCATCACGCGAACTAATGAAAAACTGTTTTTT. Full variable domain (outside the CDR3, taken from reference TRBV28 and TRBJ1-4): DVKVTQSSRYLVKRTGEKVFLECVQDMDHENMFWYRQDPGLGLRLIYFSYDVKMKEKGDIPEGYSVSREKKERFSLILESASTNQTSMYLCASSRTITRTNEKLFFGSGTQLSVL.

The V gene is TRBV7-8, the J gene TRBJ2-3, with 11 bases that match TRBD2. Losses at the gene ends were 3 bases for V and 0 bases for J; bases not matched to a gene: 2. Germline V gene data show CDR1 as SGHVS and CDR2 as FQNEAQ. The length of the CDR3 is 16 residues. This chain's CDR3 is CASSFLAGGSTDTQYF. The CDR3 bases are TGTGCCAGCAGCTTCCTAGCGGGAGGAAGCACAGATACGCAGTATTTT.